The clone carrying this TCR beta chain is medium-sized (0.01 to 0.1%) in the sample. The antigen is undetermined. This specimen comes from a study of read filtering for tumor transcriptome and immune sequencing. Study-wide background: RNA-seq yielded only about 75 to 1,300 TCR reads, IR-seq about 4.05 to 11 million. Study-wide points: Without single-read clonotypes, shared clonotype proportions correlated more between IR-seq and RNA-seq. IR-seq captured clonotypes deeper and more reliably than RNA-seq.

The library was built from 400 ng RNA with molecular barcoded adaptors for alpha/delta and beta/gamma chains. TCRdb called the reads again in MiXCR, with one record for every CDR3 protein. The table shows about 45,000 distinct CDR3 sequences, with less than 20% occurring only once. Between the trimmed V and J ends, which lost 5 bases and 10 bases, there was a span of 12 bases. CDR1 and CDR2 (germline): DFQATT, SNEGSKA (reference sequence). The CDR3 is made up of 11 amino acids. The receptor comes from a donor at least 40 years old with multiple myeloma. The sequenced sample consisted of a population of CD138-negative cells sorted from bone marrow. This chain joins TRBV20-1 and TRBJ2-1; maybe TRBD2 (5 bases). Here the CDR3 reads CSAASPGEQFF. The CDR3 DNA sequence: TGCAGTGCTGCAAGTCCGGGGGAGCAGTTCTTC.